What follows describes a single TCR beta chain. The Seattle site enrolled patients during active infection and followed them longitudinally. This sample stems from a study of blood T cell repertoires in COVID-19. Study information: Samples came from the United States, Italy and Spain, spanning acute and convalescent COVID-19. From T cells, B-cell-depleted T cells, or PBMCs came the material, which was cDNA or gDNA.

Study processing details: Amplification from reference gene primers served as the basis for estimated nucleated cell counts. Some clones are missing from TCRdb's copy, which holds only in-frame ones; the method was immunoSEQ multiplex PCR. V and J calls and clone size are copied from that table; D and trimming were computed from the DNA. This sample carries fewer than 300,000 clones, approximately 90% of them seen once, and the ten largest clones take approximately 2.1%. This receptor was taken from a woman aged 25 to 39 with COVID-19, enrolled during active disease. The source material was peripheral blood.

Written as DNA, the CDR3 is TGTGCCAGCAGCCAAGGGGTCGGGACAGGTATTTCTGGGGCCAACGTCCTGACTTTC. This sequence encodes CASSQGVGTGISGANVLTF. This chain joins TRBV4-2 and TRBJ2-6; 8 bases match TRBD1. The germline CDR1 and CDR2 sequences are LGHNA and YNFKEQ. Trimming at V came to 1 base and at J to 1 base, leaving 9 bases not matched to a gene. CDR3 length equals 19 residues.